This T cell receptor beta chain was recovered during a study of control samples from healthy donors and cancer patients. The CDR3 extends over 16 amino acids. Germline V gives CDR1 SGHTA, CDR2 FQGTGA. V was cut by 1 base and J by 3 bases, with 13 bases left in between. The method was immunoSEQ multiplex PCR; TCRdb's version includes in-frame clones alone and lacks a portion of them. The sample holds roughly 63,000 clones, almost 90% seen once. The sample consisted of PBMCs. V and J are TRBV7-3 and TRBJ2-1; possible D gene TRBD2, 6 bases. The clonotype comes from a man between 60 and 75 years old with colorectal cancer. The CDR3 DNA reads as TGTGCCAGCAGCTTAAATTCGGGGGATGTCTACAATGAGCAGTTCTTC. This encodes CASSLNSGDVYNEQFF.